The rows below give T cell receptor beta chains drawn from one sample of a study of blood T cell repertoires in COVID-19. Sequencing used immunoSEQ multiplex PCR; TCRdb keeps in-frame clones, though not all of them. The table shows under 35,000 clones, with approximately 89% occurring only once. The sample comprised peripheral blood. The receptors shown here come from a human donor in a cohort sampled during active COVID-19. Both conserved end residues are part of each CDR3. D genes are given only for firm matches. Where a row states a size, it is once, few, many or the class of an expanded clone; other rows omit it.

j_gene: TRBJ2-3; d_gene: TRBD2; v_gene: TRBV19; abundance: -; CDR3nt: TGTGCCAGTAGTGCCCGCAGCGGGACGAGCACAGATACGCAGTATTTT; CDR3aa: CASSARSGTSTDTQYF
j_gene: TRBJ2-7; d_gene: TRBD2; v_gene: TRBV28; abundance: -; CDR3nt: TGTGCCAGCAGTTTTTTCGGGAGCGGGAGGGGGGACGAGCAGTACTTC; CDR3aa: CASSFFGSGRGDEQYF
j_gene: TRBJ1-6; d_gene: TRBD1; v_gene: TRBV2; abundance: -; CDR3nt: TGTGCCAGCAGTGGGGGACAGGGAAGAGGTAATTCACCCCTCCACTTT; CDR3aa: CASSGGQGRGNSPLHF
j_gene: TRBJ2-1; d_gene: TRBD2; v_gene: TRBV7-2; abundance: -; CDR3nt: TGTGCCAGCAGCTCGGGACTAGCGAGATACAATGAGCAGTTCTTC; CDR3aa: CASSSGLARYNEQFF
j_gene: TRBJ2-1; d_gene: TRBD2; v_gene: TRBV2; abundance: -; CDR3nt: TGTGCCAGCAGTGAATTAGCGGGAACCGATGAGCAGTTCTTC; CDR3aa: CASSELAGTDEQFF
j_gene: TRBJ1-5; d_gene: TRBD1; v_gene: TRBV6-6; abundance: -; CDR3nt: TGTGCCAGCAGTTCGACAGGGGACCTTAGGCAGCCCCAGCATTTT; CDR3aa: CASSSTGDLRQPQHF
j_gene: TRBJ2-1; d_gene: -; v_gene: TRBV5-1; abundance: -; CDR3nt: TGCGCCAGCAGCTTGGACGGGAACAATGAGCAGTTCTTC; CDR3aa: CASSLDGNNEQFF
j_gene: TRBJ1-2; d_gene: TRBD1; v_gene: TRBV11-2; abundance: -; CDR3nt: TGTGCCAGCAGCGTCGGGACAGACTATGGCTACACCTTC; CDR3aa: CASSVGTDYGYTF
j_gene: TRBJ2-1; d_gene: -; v_gene: TRBV12-2; abundance: -; CDR3nt: TGTGCAAGTCGCTCCCCTTTGGGAGTTGAAACACATGAGCAGTTCTTC; CDR3aa: CASRSPLGVETHEQFF
j_gene: TRBJ2-7; d_gene: -; v_gene: TRBV7-9; abundance: -; CDR3nt: TGTGCCAGCAGCCCTCCCGGGGTTTGGGGGCGGCACGAGCAGTACTTC; CDR3aa: CASSPPGVWGRHEQYF
j_gene: TRBJ2-5; d_gene: -; v_gene: TRBV30; abundance: -; CDR3nt: TGTGCCTGGAGTGTGAGACACAGGGAGACCCAGTACTTC; CDR3aa: CAWSVRHRETQYF
j_gene: TRBJ1-1; d_gene: -; v_gene: TRBV5-1; abundance: -; CDR3nt: TGCGCCAGCAGATCGGGGGGCGGGTACACTGAAGCTTTCTTT; CDR3aa: CASRSGGGYTEAFF
j_gene: TRBJ2-1; d_gene: -; v_gene: TRBV12-5; abundance: -; CDR3nt: TGTGCTAGTGGTCCTGACAGGAGCTCCTACAATGAGCAGTTCTTC; CDR3aa: CASGPDRSSYNEQFF
j_gene: TRBJ1-2; d_gene: TRBD1; v_gene: TRBV28; abundance: once; CDR3nt: TGTGCCAGCAGCGAACGCCTAACAGGGGGCGGGGGCAATGGCTACACCTTC; CDR3aa: CASSERLTGGGGNGYTF
j_gene: TRBJ2-6; d_gene: -; v_gene: TRBV27; abundance: -; CDR3nt: TGTGCCAGTAGGGCAACCGGGACAGGGGCCAACGTCCTGACTTTC; CDR3aa: CASRATGTGANVLTF
j_gene: TRBJ2-7; d_gene: -; v_gene: TRBV11-2; abundance: -; CDR3nt: TGTGCCAGCAGCTTCGAGGGTCGCGTCTCCTACGAGCAGTACTTC; CDR3aa: CASSFEGRVSYEQYF
j_gene: TRBJ2-4; d_gene: -; v_gene: TRBV5-6; abundance: -; CDR3nt: TGTGCCAGCAGCTTGGGAAGCCAAAACATTCAGTACTTC; CDR3aa: CASSLGSQNIQYF
j_gene: TRBJ2-7; d_gene: -; v_gene: TRBV27; abundance: -; CDR3nt: TGTGCCAGCAGTCCCGTGCGGGGTCGCGTCCATGACGAGCAGTACTTC; CDR3aa: CASSPVRGRVHDEQYF
j_gene: TRBJ2-7; d_gene: -; v_gene: TRBV19; abundance: -; CDR3nt: TGTGCCAGTAGTATAGTACACAGCTTATACGAGCAGTACTTC; CDR3aa: CASSIVHSLYEQYF
j_gene: TRBJ2-1; d_gene: TRBD2; v_gene: TRBV5-1; abundance: -; CDR3nt: TGCGCCAGCAGCTTGGTAGTAGCGGGAGAGCAGTTCTTC; CDR3aa: CASSLVVAGEQFF
j_gene: TRBJ2-7; d_gene: TRBD1; v_gene: TRBV25-1; abundance: -; CDR3nt: TGTGCCAGCAGTTTCTACCGGGACAGGGGTGGTGAGCAGTACTTC; CDR3aa: CASSFYRDRGGEQYF
j_gene: TRBJ1-1; d_gene: -; v_gene: TRBV3-1/TRBV3-2; abundance: -; CDR3nt: TGTGCCAGCACCCAAACACTGAACACTGAAGCTTTCTTT; CDR3aa: CASTQTLNTEAFF
j_gene: TRBJ2-7; d_gene: -; v_gene: TRBV19; abundance: -; CDR3nt: TGTGCCAGTATGGGGGGTTCCGAGCAGTACTTC; CDR3aa: CASMGGSEQYF
j_gene: TRBJ2-5; d_gene: TRBD2; v_gene: TRBV5-1; abundance: -; CDR3nt: TGCGCCAGCAGGACCGGGGGACTAGCCACCCAAGAGACCCAGTACTTC; CDR3aa: CASRTGGLATQETQYF
j_gene: TRBJ2-4; d_gene: -; v_gene: TRBV21-1; abundance: -; CDR3nt: TGTGCCAGCAGCAAAGGCGGGAGTCGAGCCAAAAACATTCAGTACTTC; CDR3aa: CASSKGGSRAKNIQYF
j_gene: TRBJ2-2; d_gene: -; v_gene: TRBV14; abundance: -; CDR3nt: TGTGCCAGCAGCCAAACCTATACCGGGGAGCTGTTTTTT; CDR3aa: CASSQTYTGELFF
j_gene: TRBJ1-5; d_gene: -; v_gene: TRBV7-6; abundance: -; CDR3nt: TGTGCCAGCAGCTTATATGGGCAGGGAGGGCAGCCCCAGCATTTT; CDR3aa: CASSLYGQGGQPQHF
j_gene: TRBJ1-6; d_gene: TRBD1; v_gene: TRBV28; abundance: few; CDR3nt: TGTGCCAGCAGTTCAGGACAGGGTAATTCACCCCTCCACTTT; CDR3aa: CASSSGQGNSPLHF
j_gene: TRBJ2-1; d_gene: -; v_gene: TRBV5-1; abundance: -; CDR3nt: TGCGCCAGCAGCTTGGGGGGCCTAGCTCAGGGGAATGAGCAGTTCTTC; CDR3aa: CASSLGGLAQGNEQFF
j_gene: TRBJ2-5; d_gene: TRBD1; v_gene: TRBV4-1; abundance: -; CDR3nt: TGCGCCAGCACCCCAGGGGGCGGTAAGACCCAGTACTTC; CDR3aa: CASTPGGGKTQYF
j_gene: TRBJ2-5; d_gene: TRBD1; v_gene: TRBV28; abundance: -; CDR3nt: TGTGCCAGCAGCTCCGACAGGGCCGGACGGGAGACCCAGTACTTC; CDR3aa: CASSSDRAGRETQYF
j_gene: TRBJ1-1; d_gene: -; v_gene: TRBV6-5; abundance: -; CDR3nt: TGTGCCAGCAGTTACCCCAACGCCCTGAGGACTGAAGCTTTCTTT; CDR3aa: CASSYPNALRTEAFF
j_gene: TRBJ2-3; d_gene: -; v_gene: TRBV2; abundance: -; CDR3nt: TGTGCCAGCAGTGTAAGCCGAAGCACAGATACGCAGTATTTT; CDR3aa: CASSVSRSTDTQYF
j_gene: TRBJ2-3; d_gene: -; v_gene: TRBV5-6; abundance: once; CDR3nt: TGTGCCAGCACCTTGGAAGCGGCAGATACGCAGTATTTT; CDR3aa: CASTLEAADTQYF
j_gene: TRBJ2-7; d_gene: -; v_gene: TRBV27; abundance: -; CDR3nt: TGTGCCAGCAGTTCCGCCGGGACTCACTACGAGCAGTACTTC; CDR3aa: CASSSAGTHYEQYF
j_gene: TRBJ2-1; d_gene: TRBD1; v_gene: TRBV24-1; abundance: -; CDR3nt: TGTGCCACCAGTGATTCCGGGACAGGGGGCGATGAGCAGTTCTTC; CDR3aa: CATSDSGTGGDEQFF
j_gene: TRBJ1-6; d_gene: TRBD1; v_gene: TRBV2; abundance: once; CDR3nt: TGTGCCAGCAAGGAAGAAGGGGGCAAGAGTAATTCACCCCTCCACTTT; CDR3aa: CASKEEGGKSNSPLHF
j_gene: TRBJ1-2; d_gene: -; v_gene: TRBV28; abundance: once; CDR3nt: TGTGCCAGCTCCCTACCCCCCAGGGGAGACTATGGCTACACCTTC; CDR3aa: CASSLPPRGDYGYTF
j_gene: TRBJ1-4; d_gene: TRBD1; v_gene: TRBV3-1/TRBV3-2; abundance: -; CDR3nt: TGTGCCAGCAGCCAGGGACAGGGCCGCGAAAAACTGTTTTTT; CDR3aa: CASSQGQGREKLFF
j_gene: TRBJ1-1; d_gene: -; v_gene: TRBV6-6; abundance: -; CDR3nt: TGTGCCAGCAGTTTAGAAGTGAACACTGAAGCTTTCTTT; CDR3aa: CASSLEVNTEAFF
j_gene: TRBJ1-1; d_gene: TRBD1; v_gene: TRBV5-5; abundance: -; CDR3nt: TGTGCCAGCAGCGCGGGACAGGGAATCAACACTGAAGCTTTCTTT; CDR3aa: CASSAGQGINTEAFF
j_gene: TRBJ1-2; d_gene: -; v_gene: TRBV5-6; abundance: -; CDR3nt: TGTGCCAGCAGCTTGGTGGGACAAGACTATGGCTACACCTTC; CDR3aa: CASSLVGQDYGYTF
j_gene: TRBJ1-3; d_gene: -; v_gene: TRBV9; abundance: -; CDR3nt: TGTGCCAGCAGCCAAGGGGGAGGGGACGGAAACACCATATATTTT; CDR3aa: CASSQGGGDGNTIYF
j_gene: TRBJ1-5; d_gene: TRBD1; v_gene: TRBV19; abundance: -; CDR3nt: TGTGCCAGTAGCGCCGGGACAGGGGGACAGCCCCAGCATTTT; CDR3aa: CASSAGTGGQPQHF
j_gene: TRBJ1-2; d_gene: TRBD1; v_gene: TRBV24-1; abundance: -; CDR3nt: TGTGCCACCAGTGATTCAAAAGGTGGGACAGGGGGTGGCTACACCTTC; CDR3aa: CATSDSKGGTGGGYTF
j_gene: TRBJ2-3; d_gene: TRBD2; v_gene: TRBV10-2; abundance: -; CDR3nt: TGCGCCAGCAGACCCGGGACTAGCGGGAGCTCAGATACGCAGTATTTT; CDR3aa: CASRPGTSGSSDTQYF
j_gene: TRBJ2-3; d_gene: TRBD1; v_gene: TRBV5-1; abundance: -; CDR3nt: TGCGCCAGCAGCTTGACCGGGACAGGGGTAACAGATACGCAGTATTTT; CDR3aa: CASSLTGTGVTDTQYF
j_gene: TRBJ1-3; d_gene: -; v_gene: TRBV4-1; abundance: -; CDR3nt: TGCGCCAGCAGCCAGACCCCACAGGATATATCTGGAAACACCATATATTTT; CDR3aa: CASSQTPQDISGNTIYF
j_gene: TRBJ2-4; d_gene: -; v_gene: TRBV28; abundance: -; CDR3nt: TGTGCCGTAACTAGGGAAGGAAACATTCAGTACTTC; CDR3aa: CAVTREGNIQYF
j_gene: TRBJ2-5; d_gene: -; v_gene: TRBV19; abundance: -; CDR3nt: TGTGCCAGTAGTATAGTCGGGTGGGAGACCCAGTACTTC; CDR3aa: CASSIVGWETQYF
j_gene: TRBJ1-1; d_gene: -; v_gene: TRBV5-8; abundance: -; CDR3nt: TGTGCCAGCAGCCCGAGACTGTCTGAAGCTTTCTTT; CDR3aa: CASSPRLSEAFF
j_gene: TRBJ2-7; d_gene: TRBD1; v_gene: TRBV2; abundance: -; CDR3nt: TGTGCCAGCAGTGGACAGGGTTACGAGCAGTACTTC; CDR3aa: CASSGQGYEQYF
j_gene: TRBJ2-7; d_gene: TRBD1; v_gene: TRBV27; abundance: -; CDR3nt: TGTGCCAGCAGTGCCCACAGGGGGTGGTACGAGCAGTACTTC; CDR3aa: CASSAHRGWYEQYF
j_gene: TRBJ1-1; d_gene: TRBD1; v_gene: TRBV7-6; abundance: -; CDR3nt: TGTGCCAGCAGCTTAGCGGTGGACAGGGCGTCTGAAGCTTTCTTT; CDR3aa: CASSLAVDRASEAFF
j_gene: TRBJ1-5; d_gene: -; v_gene: TRBV12-2; abundance: -; CDR3nt: TGTGCAAGTCGCTTAAGGGGGAAAAAGCAGCCCCAGCATTTT; CDR3aa: CASRLRGKKQPQHF